The clone carrying this TCR beta chain was seen a handful of times. The CDR3 is 15 residues long. Germline CDR1 and CDR2: SGHRS and YFSETQ. Between the trimmed V and J ends, which lost 0 bases and 6 bases, there was a span of 14 bases. Preparation of the TCRbeta library used unique molecular identifiers. TCRdb re-derived calls from the PCR reads in MiXCR, one entry per CDR3 protein. Of 600,000 to 800,000 distinct CDR3 sequences listed, less than 15% are singletons. The data belong to a study of T-cell reconstitution after alpha-beta-depleted transplantation in children. The source material was PBMCs, sampled before TCRalphabeta/CD19-depleted stem cell transplant. The receptor was isolated from a girl aged 2-10 years with congenital amegakaryocytic thrombocytopenia, due to receive a stem cell transplant. The chain couples TRBV5-1 to TRBJ2-3; tentatively, D is TRBD1 (6 bases). CDR3: CASSLERTASDTQYF. The CDR3 DNA reads TGCGCCAGCAGCTTGGAAAGGACAGCGTCCGATACGCAGTATTTT.